The 26 T cell receptor beta chains reported below all come from one sample, sequenced in a study of a mutant IDH1 vaccine in newly diagnosed glioma. No antigen has been assigned to these receptors. Time point noted: week 47, end of study. A single vaccine dose contained 300 ug of mutant IDH1 20-mer peptide, and topical imiquimod was used with it. The table came from immunoSEQ multiplex PCR; TCRdb's copy has only in-frame clones and leaves some out. The repertoire has tens of thousands of clones, approximately 75% of them found once; the top ten carry roughly 5.3%. The sample was PBMCs, taken from a glioma patient whose treatment included an IDH1 peptide vaccine. The source of these receptors is a man in his fifties with glioma.

V usage is TRBV19 and J usage is TRBJ2-1; 8 bases are a match to TRBD1. Germline V gene data show CDR1 as LNHDA and CDR2 as SQIVND (reference sequence). CDR3 length equals 15 residues. Unmatched junction bases numbered 9, after V lost 7 bases and J lost 4 bases. The DNA of the CDR3 is TGTGCCAGTACCCCCCGGGACAGGTTATACAATGAGCAGTTCTTC. As protein: CASTPRDRLYNEQFF.

The chain employs TRBV20-1 and TRBJ2-5, with a possible D match to TRBD2 (5 bases). This CDR3 comprises 10 residues. CDR1 is DFQATT, CDR2 SNEGSKA, per germline (reference sequence). CDR3 coding DNA: TGCAGCGCAGCCGGGGAAGGCCAGTACTTC. It encodes CSAAGEGQYF.

The chain links TRBV4-3 to TRBJ1-1; TRBD1 is a possible D gene (6 bases). CDR3 length equals 15 residues. V lost 0 bases to trimming and J lost 6 bases, with 14 bases between them. CDR1 and CDR2 (germline): LGHNA, YSLEER. CDR3 in amino acids: CASSQEMSWGPEAFF. In DNA, the CDR3 is TGCGCCAGCAGCCAAGAGATGTCATGGGGGCCTGAAGCTTTCTTT.

The chain carries TRBV19 and TRBJ1-3; D gene uncertain. The V gene lost 3 bases and the J gene lost 0 bases, with 9 bases spanning the gap. The germline V gene encodes CDR1 LNHDA and CDR2 SQIVND (reference sequence). CDR3 length equals 15 residues. CDR3 bases: TGTGCCAGTAGTATCCAGCTCATCTCTGGAAACACCATATATTTT. Protein sequence: CASSIQLISGNTIYF.

This chain uses TRBV27 with TRBJ1-2, with 8 positions matching TRBD1. After removal of 6 bases from V and 7 bases from J, the junction contained 7 bases not matched to a gene. The V gene's germline CDR1 is MNHEY and CDR2 SMNVEV (reference sequence). There are 13 residues in the CDR3. The CDR3 reads CASRLTGGGGYTF. In nucleotides, the CDR3 is TGTGCCAGCAGGCTTACAGGGGGTGGTGGCTACACCTTC.

The CDR3, as DNA: TGTGCCAGCAGTCCCGGGACAGTTACTTCAGATACGCAGTATTTT. It is translated as CASSPGTVTSDTQYF. J is TRBJ2-3 and V is TRBV5-4; 7 bases agree with TRBD1. The length of the CDR3 is 15 residues. Germline V gene sequence: CDR1 SGHNT, CDR2 YYREEE (reference sequence). The junction had 10 bases not matched to a gene; V was cut back by 5 bases and J by 4 bases.

The sample holds one count of this clone. The J gene is TRBJ1-1, the V gene TRBV4-3; 7 bases are a match to TRBD1. Germline V gene sequence: CDR1 LGHNA, CDR2 YSLEER. This CDR3 is built from 16 residues. The J segment lost 0 bases and the V segment lost 0 bases, leaving 4 bases of the junction unmatched. CDR3 bases: TGCGCCAGCAGCCAAGATAAGGGACAGTTGAACACTGAAGCTTTCTTT. This sequence encodes CASSQDKGQLNTEAFF.

This clone was found once. The chain employs TRBV5-1 and TRBJ1-4; 11 bases agree with TRBD1. This CDR3 spans 14 amino acids. Germline lookup yields CDR1 SGHRS and CDR2 YFSETQ. With V trimmed by 4 bases and J by 10 bases, 6 bases remained unmatched. CDR3 DNA sequence: TGCGCCAGCAGCCTCGGACAGGGGGCGAGAAAACTGTTTTTT. Translated, it gives CASSLGQGARKLFF.

V and J are TRBV6-5 and TRBJ1-2; 9 nucleotides line up with TRBD1. This CDR3 has 15 residues. J was trimmed by 8 bases and V by 8 bases; bases with no gene match: 15. CDR1 is MNHEY and CDR2 is SVGAGI in the germline V gene. CDR3 sequence: CASGVTTTGGYGYTF. The CDR3, as DNA: TGTGCCAGCGGTGTTACAACCACAGGGGGCTACGGCTACACCTTC.

CDR3 coding DNA: TGCGCCAGCAGCCCAGGGGGCGGGCAAAACATTCAGTACTTC. This codes for CASSPGGGQNIQYF. The rearrangement uses TRBV5-1 and TRBJ2-4; 8 bases align to TRBD1. This CDR3 contains 14 residues. The J segment lost 5 bases and the V segment lost 4 bases, leaving 5 bases of the junction unmatched. Per germline, CDR1 SGHRS and CDR2 YFSETQ.

The chain couples TRBV7-2 to TRBJ1-5; possibly TRBD1 for D (6 bases). V lost 7 bases to trimming and J lost 4 bases, with 17 bases between them. This CDR3 contains 15 residues. Germline V gene data show CDR1 as SGHTA and CDR2 as FQGNSA. CDR3 sequence reads: CASTILLQGNQPQHF. CDR3 in DNA: TGTGCCAGCACCATCCTACTGCAGGGGAATCAGCCCCAGCATTTT. Using reference TRBV7-2 and TRBJ1-5 for the parts outside the CDR3, the full variable domain is GAGVSQSPSNKVTEKGKDVELRCDPISGHTALYWYRQSLGQGLEFLIYFQGNSAPDKSGLPSDRFSAERTGGSVSTLTIQRTQQEDSAVYLCASTILLQGNQPQHFGDGTRLSIL.

This clone has a single count. The chain couples TRBV6-5 to TRBJ1-5; D gene uncertain. The CDR3 has 15 amino acids. CDR1 MNHEY and CDR2 SVGAGI come from the germline V gene. The germline V and J ends were trimmed by 7 bases and 0 bases, with 13 bases remaining between them. The CDR3, as DNA: TGTGCCAGCACCCGAAGGGCCTTTAGCAATCAGCCCCAGCATTTT. This gives the protein CASTRRAFSNQPQHF.

The rearrangement joins TRBV9 to TRBJ2-7; D might be TRBD2 (5 bases). Deletions cut 0 bases from V and 5 bases from J, with 12 bases between. From germline, CDR1 is SGDLS and CDR2 YYNGEE. The CDR3 consists of 14 residues. In nucleotides, the CDR3 is TGTGCCAGCAGCGTAGCCCCTAGCCCTGACGAGCAGTACTTC. Encoded protein: CASSVAPSPDEQYF.

V and J are TRBV6-1 and TRBJ2-2; a possible D gene is TRBD1 (6 bases). CDR3 size: 15 residues. The ends were cut back, 5 bases at V and 5 bases at J, with 15 bases in the middle. Looked up from germline, CDR1 is MNHNS and CDR2 is SASEGT. In nucleotides, the CDR3 is TGTGCCAGCAGTTTGACAGGCCCGGGGACCGGGGAGCTGTTTTTT. Translating gives CASSLTGPGTGELFF.

The chain carries TRBV5-6 and TRBJ1-3, with a weak D call TRBD1 (5 bases). CDR3 length: 17 residues. The germline V gene encodes CDR1 SGHDT and CDR2 YYEEEE. V gave up 0 bases and J gave up 6 bases, with 19 bases separating them. The CDR3 nucleotides are TGTGCCAGCAGCTTGGTGGGTCAACAGGATCGGGTAAACACCATATATTTT. It translates to CASSLVGQQDRVNTIYF.

The genes are TRBV19 and TRBJ1-4, with 7 bases fitting TRBD1. V was pared by 6 bases and J by 10 bases, with 11 bases of the junction left unmatched. Germline V gene data show CDR1 as LNHDA and CDR2 as SQIVND (reference sequence). This CDR3 region has 14 residues. CDR3 sequence reads: CASSSSTQGRKLFF. The CDR3 coding sequence is TGTGCCAGTAGCTCCTCAACACAGGGGAGAAAACTGTTTTTT.

The gene calls are TRBV30 and TRBJ2-4; D is undetermined. V lost 5 bases and J lost 0, with 8 bases in between. CDR1 and CDR2 (germline): GTSNPN, SVGIG (reference sequence). This CDR3 has 13 residues. CDR3 residues: CAWALGAKNIQYF. DNA of the CDR3: TGTGCCTGGGCCTTGGGAGCCAAAAACATTCAGTACTTC.

V usage is TRBV5-1 and J usage is TRBJ1-1; no firm D call. Trimming pared 2 bases from V and 1 base from J, leaving 9 bases between. The V gene's germline CDR1 is SGHRS and CDR2 YFSETQ. The CDR3 loop spans 14 amino acids. Here the CDR3 reads CASSLLVENTEAFF. In DNA form, the CDR3 reads TGCGCCAGCAGCTTACTTGTGGAGAACACTGAAGCTTTCTTT.

The rearrangement joins TRBV5-1 to TRBJ2-4; possibly TRBD2 for D (6 bases). The length of the CDR3 is 16 residues. Germline CDR1 is SGHRS and CDR2 is YFSETQ. V lost 4 bases and J lost 0, with 14 bases in between. The CDR3 nucleotides read TGCGCCAGCAGCCCTTATAGCGGACTAGCCAAAAACATTCAGTACTTC. Encoded protein: CASSPYSGLAKNIQYF. The entire variable domain, with the rest obtained from reference TRBV5-1 and TRBJ2-4, is as follows: KAGVTQTPRYLIKTRGQQVTLSCSPISGHRSVSWYQQTPGQGLQFLFEYFSETQRNKGNFPGRFSGRQFSNSRSEMNVSTLELGDSALYLCASSPYSGLAKNIQYFGAGTRLSVL.

The chain joins TRBV25-1 to TRBJ2-1; D possibly uses TRBD1 or TRBD2 (5 bases each). Trimming shortened V by 1 base and J by 10 bases, and 8 bases separated the two germline ends. The CDR3 extends over 12 amino acids. The V gene's germline CDR1 is MGHDK and CDR2 SYGVNS. CDR3 amino acids: CASSESGREQFF. In DNA form, the CDR3 reads TGTGCCAGCAGTGAATCGGGGCGCGAGCAGTTCTTC.

The chain has TRBV5-4 and TRBJ1-2; possibly TRBD1 for D (5 bases). The CDR3 has 15 residues. Germline assignment: CDR1 SGHNT and CDR2 YYREEE (reference sequence). With 0 bases removed from V and 4 bases from J, the gap between germline ends came to 13 bases. The CDR3 protein is CASSLAGGVPYGYTF. The CDR3 region has the DNA TGTGCCAGCAGCTTGGCGGGGGGAGTTCCCTATGGCTACACCTTC.

The chain has TRBV6-5 and TRBJ2-7; D may be TRBD1 (7 bases). V was clipped by 7 bases and J by 0 bases, with 13 bases between them. CDR3 length equals 14 residues. Germline CDR1 and CDR2: MNHEY and SVGAGI. Written as DNA, the CDR3 is TGTGCCAGCACCAGGGGGGACGGCTCCTACGAGCAGTACTTC. Protein product: CASTRGDGSYEQYF.

The chain couples TRBV30 to TRBJ1-6; maybe TRBD1 (5 bases). The CDR3 length is 12 residues. Germline V gene sequence: CDR1 GTSNPN, CDR2 SVGIG (reference sequence). V lost 3 bases, J lost 10 bases, and 10 bases lay in between. The CDR3 region is CAWSDTGSPLHF. CDR3 bases: TGTGCCTGGAGCGATACAGGATCACCCCTCCACTTT.

Turning to this clone: The same CDR3 is also encoded by other DNA sequences in this sample. The J gene is TRBJ2-7, the V gene TRBV19, with a possible D match to TRBD2 (6 bases). The CDR3 is made up of 13 amino acids. Trimming took 4 bases from V and 1 from J, leaving 8 bases between them. Germline V CDR1 and CDR2: LNHDA, SQIVND (reference sequence). The CDR3 region has the DNA TGTGCCAGTAGTACAGGGAGGTCCTACGAGCAGTACTTC. It yields the protein CASSTGRSYEQYF.

This clone has a handful of counts. V is TRBV2 and J is TRBJ2-5; TRBD1 matches at 9 bases. With 7 bases clipped from V and 6 bases from J, the junction kept 3 bases outside the gene matches. The germline gives CDR1 SNHLY, CDR2 FYNNEI. The CDR3 has 12 amino acids. The CDR3 bases are TGTGCCAGCACGGACAGGGGAAAGACCCAGTACTTC. Translation: CASTDRGKTQYF.

The gene calls are TRBV6-4 and TRBJ2-1; 8 positions match TRBD1. J gave up 4 bases and V 7 bases, and 6 bases lay outside the gene matches. This CDR3 is 14 amino acids long. Germline-derived CDR1 and CDR2 are MRHNA and SNTAGT. This chain's CDR3 is CASNTGGRYNEQFF. CDR3 in DNA: TGTGCCAGCAACACAGGGGGACGTTACAATGAGCAGTTCTTC.